These T cell receptor beta chains were read from a single sample in a study of T cells in Graves' hyperthyroidism and ophthalmopathy. TCRdb reprocessed the multiplex PCR reads with MiXCR, giving one entry per CDR3 protein. The table records about 400,000 distinct CDR3 sequences, 14% to 15% of them present only once. Sequencing input: blood. The origin of the receptors is a woman aged 25 to 45 with Graves' hyperthyroidism. CDR3s include the opening cysteine and the closing phenylalanine or tryptophan. A D gene is named only where the DNA matches it firmly. Expanded clones get a size class; other rows say once, few or many, or leave the size out.

clone_size j_call d_call v_call cdr3_aa cdr3_nt
. TRBJ2-7 TRBD1 TRBV29-1 CSVAQRDRGYEQYF TGCAGCGTTGCCCAACGAGACAGGGGGTACGAGCAGTACTTC
few TRBJ2-1 . TRBV5-1 CASSPGPRANEQFF TGCGCCAGCAGCCCGGGGCCACGGGCCAATGAGCAGTTCTTC
few TRBJ1-5 . TRBV20-1 CSAREGSGGPKLPQHF TGCAGTGCTAGAGAGGGGTCGGGGGGGCCCAAACTACCCCAGCATTTT
few TRBJ1-5 . TRBV25-1 CASSDQTYSNQPQHF TGTGCCAGCAGTGACCAGACCTATAGCAATCAGCCCCAGCATTTT
few TRBJ2-5 TRBD2 TRBV14 CASSQLAGGQETQYF TGTGCCAGCAGCCAACTAGCGGGAGGTCAAGAGACCCAGTACTTC
many TRBJ1-1 TRBD1 TRBV2 CARQRQGRMNTEAFF TGTGCCCGACAGCGACAGGGGAGGATGAACACTGAAGCTTTCTTT
few TRBJ1-2 . TRBV15 CATSRDGINYGYTF TGTGCCACCAGCAGAGACGGGATTAACTATGGCTACACCTTC
many TRBJ1-4 . TRBV20-1 CSAGGSGRNGEKLFF TGCAGTGCGGGGGGGTCAGGGCGAAATGGTGAAAAACTGTTTTTT
. TRBJ2-1 TRBD1 TRBV27 CASSLRTGLLYNEQFF TGTGCCAGCAGTTTAAGGACAGGCCTGCTCTACAATGAGCAGTTCTTC
many TRBJ2-2 . TRBV30 CAWSVRGQDTGELFF TGTGCCTGGAGTGTGAGAGGACAAGACACCGGGGAGCTGTTTTTT
. TRBJ2-2 TRBD2 TRBV12-3/TRBV12-4 CASSSLAGGPRAGELFF TGTGCCAGCAGTTCTCTAGCGGGAGGGCCCCGGGCCGGGGAGCTGTTTTTT
. TRBJ1-1 TRBD1 TRBV24-1 CATSVTGGTEAFF TGTGCCACCAGTGTAACAGGGGGCACTGAAGCTTTCTTT
few TRBJ2-1 TRBD2 TRBV7-9 CASSPLAGGGGSLNYNEQFF TGTGCCAGCAGCCCCTTAGCGGGGGGTGGGGGATCTCTAAACTACAATGAGCAGTTCTTC
. TRBJ2-1 TRBD2 TRBV4-1 CASSQEVSSGSLNEQFF TGCGCCAGCAGCCAAGAGGTCTCTAGCGGGAGTTTGAATGAGCAGTTCTTC
few TRBJ1-3 . TRBV4-2 CASSQDPGSGNTIYF TGTGCCAGCAGCCAAGATCCGGGCTCTGGAAACACCATATATTTT
many TRBJ2-7 TRBD2 TRBV20-1 CSALLGPGGEQYF TGCAGTGCTCTACTGGGACCCGGGGGGGAGCAGTACTTC
many TRBJ2-7 . TRBV28 CASSFLAEGGGSYEQYF TGTGCCAGCAGTTTCTTAGCGGAGGGGGGCGGGAGTTACGAGCAGTACTTC
many TRBJ2-5 . TRBV29-1 CSVEGNQETQYF TGCAGCGTTGAAGGGAATCAAGAGACCCAGTACTTC
. TRBJ2-7 . TRBV6-2/TRBV6-3 CASNVVHEQYF TGTGCCAGCAATGTAGTCCACGAGCAGTACTTC
many TRBJ2-1 . TRBV24-1 CATSDFRDEQFF TGTGCCACCAGTGATTTCCGAGATGAGCAGTTCTTC
many TRBJ2-1 TRBD2 TRBV30 CARLAGYDNEQFF TGTGCCCGTCTAGCGGGATATGATAATGAGCAGTTCTTC
many TRBJ2-4 . TRBV27 CASSPLAAKNIQYF TGTGCCAGCAGTCCCCTGGCAGCCAAAAACATTCAGTACTTC
few TRBJ1-3 TRBD1 TRBV20-1 CSARTGTDGNTIYF TGCAGTGCTCGTACCGGGACAGACGGAAACACCATATATTTT
few TRBJ1-2 . TRBV7-2 CASSLALKQVSYGYTF TGTGCCAGCAGCTTAGCCTTGAAACAGGTTTCTTATGGCTACACCTTC
. TRBJ1-6 TRBD1 TRBV19 CASSGQGPNSPLHF TGTGCCAGTAGTGGACAGGGTCCCAATTCACCCCTCCACTTT
many TRBJ2-2 . TRBV11-2 CASSSYAGELFF TGTGCCAGCAGCTCGTATGCCGGGGAGCTGTTTTTT
many TRBJ2-7 . TRBV6-6 CASSYSTSTRIHEQYF TGTGCCAGCAGTTACTCGACCTCCACAAGGATCCACGAGCAGTACTTC
few TRBJ2-1 . TRBV20-1 CSASQGWAGEQFF TGCAGTGCTAGTCAGGGTTGGGCCGGTGAGCAGTTCTTC
. TRBJ1-3 . TRBV28 CASSFSGLSSGNTIYF TGTGCCAGCAGTTTCTCAGGGCTGAGCTCTGGAAACACCATATATTTT
. TRBJ2-7 . TRBV20-1 CSARDNYGKSSYEQYF TGCAGTGCTAGAGATAATTACGGGAAGAGCTCCTACGAGCAGTACTTC
many TRBJ1-6 TRBD1 TRBV2 CASRKLTGSAYNSPLHF TGTGCCAGCAGGAAACTGACAGGGTCGGCCTATAATTCACCCCTCCACTTT
many TRBJ2-5 . TRBV11-2 CASSSRGGQETQYF TGTGCCAGCAGCTCCAGGGGGGGGCAAGAGACCCAGTACTTC
. TRBJ2-2 . TRBV27 CASTGKQGAGELFF TGTGCCAGCACGGGGAAACAGGGAGCCGGGGAGCTGTTTTTT
few TRBJ2-7 . TRBV15 CATSRRVELEQYF TGTGCCACCAGCAGACGCGTAGAGCTCGAGCAGTACTTC
. TRBJ1-2 . TRBV27 CASSGTGSDYGYTF TGTGCCAGCAGCGGAACAGGATCCGACTATGGCTACACCTTC
. TRBJ2-5 TRBD1 TRBV7-2 CASSAGTGVLRQETQYF TGTGCCAGCAGCGCCGGGACAGGGGTTTTGAGGCAAGAGACCCAGTACTTC
many TRBJ2-5 . TRBV6-2/TRBV6-3 CASRQQGSGQETQYF TGTGCCAGCAGACAACAGGGTTCAGGCCAAGAGACCCAGTACTTC
many TRBJ1-2 . TRBV27 CASSLHRNLVSGYTF TGTGCCAGCAGTTTACACAGGAATTTAGTGAGTGGCTACACCTTC
. TRBJ2-7 . TRBV29-1 CSVSDGTSYEQYF TGCAGCGTAAGCGATGGTACCTCCTACGAGCAGTACTTC
. TRBJ1-2 . TRBV6-1 CASSEGRLRYGYTF TGTGCCAGCAGTGAAGGACGGTTGCGCTATGGCTACACCTTC
many TRBJ2-2 . TRBV13 CASSLGENTGELFF TGTGCCAGCAGCTTGGGCGAGAACACCGGGGAGCTGTTTTTT
. TRBJ2-2 TRBD2 TRBV4-3 CASSRLLAGSTGELFF TGCGCCAGCAGCCGCCTACTAGCGGGAAGTACCGGGGAGCTGTTTTTT